The 20 T cell receptor beta chains below were found in one sample sequenced in a study of blood T cell repertoires in COVID-19. Using immunoSEQ multiplex PCR, the repertoire was profiled, and TCRdb retains in-frame clones only, with some absent. The data contain about 140,000 clones, around 86% of them singletons. The sequenced sample was peripheral blood. These receptors were collected from a woman of 80 years or more with acute or convalescent COVID-19.

The chain employs TRBV7-2 and TRBJ2-5, with 10 bases that match TRBD2. The CDR3 runs to 15 residues. Per the germline V gene, CDR1 is SGHTA and CDR2 is FQGNSA. The V segment lost 5 bases and the J segment 2 bases; nucleotides outside the gene matches: 5. CDR3 amino acids: CASSPRAGGQETQYF. The DNA for the CDR3 is TGTGCCAGCAGCCCGAGAGCGGGGGGGCAAGAGACCCAGTACTTC.

V gene TRBV10-1 combines with J gene TRBJ2-3, with D possibly being TRBD2 (5 bases). CDR1 WNHNN and CDR2 SYGVQD come from the germline V gene (reference sequence). The CDR3 sequence is 17 residues long. The ends were cut back, 2 bases at V and 1 base at J, with 16 bases in the middle. This CDR3 is CASSETLATFGTDTQYF. CDR3 nucleotide sequence: TGCGCCAGCAGTGAGACGCTAGCTACTTTCGGCACAGATACGCAGTATTTT.

The rearrangement links TRBV28 to TRBJ1-1; D is possibly TRBD1 (6 bases). Germline assignment: CDR1 MDHEN and CDR2 SYDVKM. The CDR3 runs 14 residues. Trimming cost V 6 bases and J 3 bases, with 14 bases left between them. The CDR3 region has the DNA TGTGCCAGCAGCCCAGGGGATCGGGACACTGAAGCTTTCTTT. This translates into CASSPGDRDTEAFF.

The chain joins TRBV7-9 to TRBJ2-7; 7 nucleotides align to TRBD1. CDR3 length: 14 amino acids. The germline CDR1 and CDR2 sequences are SEHNR and FQNEAQ (reference sequence). The V segment lost 3 bases and the J segment 1 base; nucleotides outside the gene matches: 3. The CDR3 bases are TGTGCCAGCAGCTTCGAGGACAGGTCCTACGAGCAGTACTTC. Residues: CASSFEDRSYEQYF.

The V call is TRBV6-5, the J call TRBJ2-7, with TRBD1 matching over 7 bases. This CDR3 region has 13 residues. The V and J ends lost 7 bases and 0 bases, in that order; junction bases with no gene match: 3. Germline V CDR1 and CDR2: MNHEY, SVGAGI. As DNA, the CDR3 is TGTGCCAGCACCGGGACAGACTCCTACGAGCAGTACTTC. Translated: CASTGTDSYEQYF.

The chain joins TRBV11-2 to TRBJ1-3; 8 nucleotides match TRBD1. V lost 4 bases to trimming and J lost 0 bases; unmatched junction nucleotides: 8. The CDR3 is 17 amino acids. Germline CDR1 reads SGHAT; CDR2 reads FQNNGV. The CDR3 loop is CASSSLRDRLSGNTIYF. The CDR3 bases are TGTGCCAGCAGCTCGCTCCGGGACAGGCTCTCTGGAAACACCATATATTTT. Full variable domain (rest looked up from reference TRBV11-2 and TRBJ1-3): EAGVAQSPRYKIIEKRQSVAFWCNPISGHATLYWYQQILGQGPKLLIQFQNNGVVDDSQLPKDRFSAERLKGVDSTLKIQPAKLEDSAVYLCASSSLRDRLSGNTIYFGEGSWLTVV.

In this sample, this clone turned up once. This chain links TRBV6-5 with TRBJ1-6; a possible D gene is TRBD1 (6 bases). V was shortened by 8 bases and J by 8 bases, with 16 bases between the two germline ends. The CDR3 has 14 amino acids. Per germline, CDR1 MNHEY and CDR2 SVGAGI. The CDR3 loop is CASHRGGSDSPLHF. The CDR3 DNA reads TGTGCCAGCCACCGGGGGGGCTCTGATTCACCCCTCCACTTT.

J is TRBJ1-3 and V is TRBV7-9; D not resolved. Germline lookup yields CDR1 SEHNR and CDR2 FQNEAQ (reference sequence). The CDR3 is 16 residues long. V was clipped by 2 bases and J by 2 bases, with 13 bases between them. The CDR3 coding sequence is TGTGCCAGCAGCTTATCAGGATTAATAACTGGAAACACCATATATTTT. Its protein product is CASSLSGLITGNTIYF.

The CDR3 loop is CASSLDDGAGGETQYF. DNA of the CDR3: TGTGCCAGCAGCTTGGATGACGGTGCCGGGGGAGAGACCCAGTACTTC. The chain joins TRBV5-5 to TRBJ2-5, with D maybe TRBD2 (6 bases). Germline values: CDR1 SGHKS, CDR2 YYEKEE (reference sequence). The CDR3 is made up of 16 amino acids. V was pared by 0 bases and J by 4 bases, with 16 bases between. Complete variable domain (other parts from reference TRBV5-5 and TRBJ2-5): DAGVTQSPTHLIKTRGQQVTLRCSPISGHKSVSWYQQVLGQGPQFIFQYYEKEERGRGNFPDRFSARQFPNYSSELNVNALLLGDSALYLCASSLDDGAGGETQYFGPGTRLLVL.

V and J are TRBV13 and TRBJ2-7, with 8 bases identical to TRBD2. Germline V gives CDR1 PRHDT, CDR2 FYEKMQ (reference sequence). This CDR3 contains 15 residues. Germline trimming cut 3 bases from V and 4 bases from J; bases unmatched to any gene: 8. CDR3 sequence: CASSFSGTGTYEQYF. DNA of the CDR3: TGTGCCAGCAGCTTTAGCGGGACTGGCACTTACGAGCAGTACTTC.

This sequence joins TRBV9 and TRBJ2-1; TRBD2 matches 8 bases. CDR3 length: 15 residues. With V trimmed by 3 bases and J by 4 bases, 6 bases remained unmatched. Germline V gene lookup returns CDR1 SGDLS and CDR2 YYNGEE. The CDR3 region is CASSATSGLYNEQFF. Here the CDR3 DNA reads TGTGCCAGCAGCGCCACTAGCGGACTTTACAATGAGCAGTTCTTC.

V is TRBV4-1 and J is TRBJ1-4; D is unresolved. V lost 6 bases and J 4 bases, leaving 15 bases between the germline ends. The CDR3 consists of 15 residues. Germline CDR1 reads MGHRA; CDR2 reads YSYEKL. The CDR3 is CASSDTATHNEKLFF. CDR3 nucleotide sequence: TGCGCCAGCAGTGACACAGCAACCCATAATGAAAAACTGTTTTTT.

V is TRBV5-4 and J is TRBJ2-1; TRBD2 aligns across 7 bases. Germline CDR1 is SGHNT and CDR2 is YYREEE (reference sequence). CDR3 length equals 15 residues. V gave up 0 bases and J gave up 2 bases; unmatched junction bases: 2. Written as DNA, the CDR3 is TGTGCCAGCAGCTTGGCGCGGGGGACCTACAATGAGCAGTTCTTC. Protein product: CASSLARGTYNEQFF.

This clone was counted only a few times. V is TRBV28 and J is TRBJ2-7, with 7 nucleotides matching TRBD1. V dropped 10 bases and J dropped 4; count of bases not matched to a gene: 7. The V gene's germline CDR1 is MDHEN and CDR2 SYDVKM. CDR3 length: 12 residues. DNA of the CDR3: TGTGCCACCGGGGACAGCCTATACGAGCAGTACTTC. This encodes CATGDSLYEQYF.

CDR3 residues: CASSGQGVGYEQYF. The CDR3 DNA reads as TGTGCCAGTAGTGGACAGGGAGTCGGGTACGAGCAGTACTTC. The chain carries TRBV19 and TRBJ2-7, with 8 bases lining up with TRBD1. From germline, CDR1 is LNHDA and CDR2 SQIVND (reference sequence). The CDR3 length is 14 residues. Unmatched junction bases numbered 7, after V lost 5 bases and J lost 4 bases.

This chain links TRBV11-1 with TRBJ1-1; 7 bases are shared with TRBD1. Per germline, CDR1 SGHAT and CDR2 FQDESV (reference sequence). The CDR3 is 15 amino acids. J lost 4 bases, V lost 7 bases, and 12 bases had no gene match. CDR3 loop: CASTIRGTASTEAFF. The CDR3, as DNA: TGTGCCAGCACCATTAGGGGGACAGCCTCCACTGAAGCTTTCTTT.

V gene TRBV6-5 combines with J gene TRBJ1-1; TRBD1 agrees at 8 bases. Per germline, CDR1 MNHEY and CDR2 SVGAGI. The length of the CDR3 is 14 residues. V dropped 8 bases and J dropped 4; count of bases not matched to a gene: 9. CDR3 bases: TGTGCCAGCGGCCCCAGGGGGCTCGGCACTGAAGCTTTCTTT. Its protein product is CASGPRGLGTEAFF.

CDR3 amino acids: CAISGNTTHEQFF. CDR3 DNA: TGTGCCATCAGTGGTAATACGACTCATGAGCAGTTCTTC. This chain links TRBV10-3 with TRBJ2-1; no clear D. This CDR3 is 13 amino acids long. Trimming cost V 4 bases and J 8 bases, with 12 bases left between them. Germline lookup yields CDR1 ENHRY and CDR2 SYGVKD.

The chain recombines TRBV3-1 (or the pseudogene TRBV3-2) with TRBJ1-1; no definite D call. The germline V and J ends were trimmed by 0 bases and 9 bases, with 11 bases remaining between them. This CDR3 comprises 13 residues. Germline CDR1 LGHDT, CDR2 YNNKEL (reference sequence). The CDR3 is CASSQDFTVKAFF. The CDR3 coding sequence is TGTGCCAGCAGCCAAGATTTTACTGTAAAAGCTTTCTTT.

This clone was counted a single time. This rearrangement joins TRBV6-5 to TRBJ2-3; no definite D call. CDR3 length: 14 residues. The V and J ends lost 4 bases and 0 bases respectively, with 8 bases between them. Germline lookup yields CDR1 MNHEY and CDR2 SVGAGI. The CDR3 nucleotides are TGTGCCAGCAGTTGGCGGATTAGCACAGATACGCAGTATTTT. Translating gives CASSWRISTDTQYF.